This T cell receptor (beta chain) was found in a study of blood T cell repertoires in COVID-19. In the study overall: Acute and convalescent COVID-19 specimens originated in the United States, Italy and Spain. PBMCs, B-cell-depleted T cells, or T cells provided the cDNA or gDNA that made up the material.

After removal of 6 bases from V and 0 bases from J, the junction contained 4 bases not matched to a gene. CDR1 is LGHDT, CDR2 YNNKEL, per germline (reference sequence). CDR3 length: 14 amino acids. Per the authors' pipeline: Nucleated cell counts were estimated from reference gene primer amplification. The protocol was immunoSEQ multiplex PCR, while the TCRdb copy is restricted to in-frame clones and leaves out a portion. That table furnishes V, J and clone size, whereas the DNA furnished D and trimming. The sample lists fewer than 600,000 clones; roughly nine tenths were seen once. The rearrangement joins TRBV3-1 (or the pseudogene TRBV3-2) to TRBJ1-1, with TRBD1 identical over 7 bases. This TCR was recovered from a man between 18 and 35 years old with COVID-19, enrolled during active disease. Sequenced sample: peripheral blood. The CDR3 DNA sequence: TGTGCCAGCAGAGCAGGGGGTTTGAACACTGAAGCTTTCTTT. Its protein is CASRAGGLNTEAFF.